The 9 T cell receptor beta chains below come from one sample, sequenced in a study of beta chain features in type 1 diabetes. General study results and limits: Among patients with Type 1 diabetes, TCRB CDR3s were moderately but significantly shorter in every one of the four CD4+ subsets.

The isolated RNA, all of it, was reverse transcribed, so expressed TCRB transcripts were what got sequenced. The method was immunoSEQ multiplex PCR; TCRdb's version includes in-frame clones alone and lacks a portion of them. The sample records 300,000 to 350,000 clones, around 8.5% being singletons. These receptors have no known antigen. The sequencing sample was made of central memory CD4+ T cells from blood. These receptors all stem from a man aged 25-45 years with type 1 diabetes.

This clone was counted once. V is TRBV5-6 and J is TRBJ1-2; no reliable D call. V lost 0 bases and J lost 7, with 10 bases in between. The germline gives CDR1 SGHDT, CDR2 YYEEEE. The CDR3 is made up of 13 amino acids. The CDR3 DNA reads TGTGCCAGCAGCTTGGACCTTAGAGGTGGCTACACCTTC. Protein product: CASSLDLRGGYTF.

This clone appeared a few times. The chain employs TRBV13 and TRBJ2-1; D possibly corresponds to TRBD2 (7 bases). This CDR3 is 19 amino acids long. V lost 3 bases to trimming and J lost 0 bases, with 21 bases between them. CDR1 is PRHDT, CDR2 FYEKMQ, per germline (reference sequence). DNA for the CDR3: TGTGCCAGCAGCTTGAGCCGGGGGGCCCTCGTAAGCTCCTACAATGAGCAGTTCTTC. Translated: CASSLSRGALVSSYNEQFF. Combining the CDR3 with reference TRBV13 and TRBJ2-1 gives the whole variable domain AAGVIQSPRHLIKEKRETATLKCYPIPRHDTVYWYQQGPGQDPQFLISFYEKMQSDKGSIPDRFSAQQFSDYHSELNMSSLELGDSALYFCASSLSRGALVSSYNEQFFGPGTRLTVL.

The chain combines TRBV4-1 with TRBJ2-7; 7 positions match TRBD1. The germline V gene has CDR1 MGHRA and CDR2 YSYEKL. Germline trimming cut 9 bases from V and 0 bases from J; bases unmatched to any gene: 5. This CDR3 comprises 13 residues. The CDR3 protein is CARPGTVSYEQYF. Here the CDR3 DNA reads TGCGCCAGGCCGGGGACAGTCTCCTACGAGCAGTACTTC.

As to this clone: This probably arose from a read error, given a far larger clone one base away. The V call is TRBV9, the J call TRBJ2-3; D gene ambiguous. The CDR3 is 12 amino acids. The ends were cut back, 4 bases at V and 1 base at J, with 4 bases in the middle. Germline CDR1 and CDR2: SGDLS and YYNGEE. CDR3 loop: CASSSRTDTQYF. The CDR3 nucleotides are TGTGCCAGCAGCTCACGCACAGATACGCAGTATTTT.

This clone was detected once. The V and J genes are TRBV7-2 and TRBJ1-6; no clear D gene. The CDR3 length is 14 residues. V was clipped by 5 bases and J by 9 bases, with 14 bases between them. CDR1 and CDR2 (germline): SGHTA, FQGNSA. This chain's CDR3 is CASSRTTPGSPLHF. As DNA, the CDR3 is TGTGCCAGCAGCCGTACAACCCCGGGTTCACCCCTCCACTTT.

This chain joins TRBV28 and TRBJ2-1, with 9 positions matching TRBD2. Germline V gene sequence: CDR1 MDHEN, CDR2 SYDVKM. J was trimmed by 4 bases and V by 1 base; bases with no gene match: 5. This CDR3 region has 16 residues. CDR3 nucleotides: TGTGCCAGCAGTTTATTTGCGGGGGGGCGGTACAATGAGCAGTTCTTC. The encoded protein is CASSLFAGGRYNEQFF.

This clone has just a few counts. This chain joins TRBV4-3 and TRBJ2-7; D tentatively fits TRBD1 or TRBD2 (6 bases each). This CDR3 is built from 14 residues. V was pared by 1 base and J by 5 bases, with 12 bases between. Germline loops: CDR1 LGHNA, CDR2 YSLEER. The CDR3 protein is CASSQGRRGDEQYF. CDR3 sequence (DNA): TGCGCCAGCAGCCAAGGCAGGAGGGGGGACGAGCAGTACTTC.

This chain connects TRBV4-3 to TRBJ1-6; D is perhaps TRBD1 (6 bases). The ends were cut back, 7 bases at V and 7 bases at J, with 11 bases in the middle. The V gene's germline CDR1 is LGHNA and CDR2 YSLEER. The CDR3 is made up of 13 amino acids. The CDR3 is CASNRDTNSPLHF. DNA of the CDR3: TGCGCCAGCAACAGGGATACCAATTCACCCCTCCACTTT.

The CDR3 reads CASSQPGFGELFF. The CDR3 region has the DNA TGCGCCAGCAGCCAACCGGGGTTCGGGGAGCTGTTTTTT. The chain recombines TRBV4-3 with TRBJ2-2, with a tentative D call TRBD2 (5 bases). The CDR3 consists of 13 residues. The germline V gene has CDR1 LGHNA and CDR2 YSLEER. Trimming took 2 bases from V and 7 from J, leaving 8 bases between them.